This T cell receptor beta chain comes out of a study of control samples from healthy donors and cancer patients. The trim removed 1 base at V and 4 bases at J, leaving 3 bases unmatched. Germline CDR1 is LNHDA and CDR2 is SQIVND (reference sequence). The CDR3 loop spans 15 amino acids. Here immunoSEQ multiplex PCR was the method, and the copy in TCRdb shows in-frame clones only, minus some. The data hold some 120,000 clones, with 87% observed a single time. V gene TRBV19 combines with J gene TRBJ2-5, with 10 bases fitting TRBD2. Sequenced material: blood. The TCR sequence derives from a man between 25 and 39 years old in good health. The CDR3 spells CASSIGAGGRETQYF. The CDR3 nucleotides are TGTGCCAGTAGTATAGGAGCGGGGGGGCGAGAGACCCAGTACTTC.